This T cell receptor (beta chain) was identified in a study of blood T cell repertoires in COVID-19. About the study: Sample material is recorded as cDNA or gDNA derived from T cells, B-cell-depleted T cells, or PBMCs.

The V end lost 2 bases, the J end lost 4 bases, and 6 bases lay between the germline ends. Per germline, CDR1 SGHNT and CDR2 YENEEA. CDR3 length equals 12 residues. In the study's own analysis: Amplification of reference gene primers provided the estimated nucleated cell counts. The data were produced by immunoSEQ multiplex PCR, yet TCRdb's version contains in-frame clones alone and is incomplete. That table gives V, J and clone size, and the DNA gave D and trimming. The sample contains roughly 180,000 clones, roughly four fifths of which appear only once. In its sample, this clone was seen many times.

Sequencing was carried out using peripheral blood. The rearrangement links TRBV11-3 to TRBJ2-7, with D perhaps TRBD1 (5 bases). The TCR comes from a middle-aged woman with COVID-19, enrolled during active disease. CDR3 DNA sequence: TGTGCCAGCAGCTTACAGGGATACGAGCAGTACTTC. It yields the protein CASSLQGYEQYF.